This TCR beta chain was obtained from a study of OX40 agonist ivuxolimab in advanced cancers. Study details: Patients' therapy was ivuxolimab, an antibody that acts as an agonist of OX40 (CD134).

Measured with immunoSEQ multiplex PCR; TCRdb has only the in-frame clones, and not every one. The table lists roughly 48,000 clones, 80% to 90% of them singletons, with around 48% in the top ten. General observations from the study: Antigen specificity was not determined for the expanded peripheral T cells. There was clonal expansion of CD4+ and CD8+ blood T cells by week 6 at 0.1 to 3.0 mg/kg.

CDR1 MNHEY and CDR2 SMNVEV come from the germline V gene (reference sequence). CDR3 size: 14 residues. The germline V and J ends were trimmed by 2 bases and 2 bases, with 7 bases remaining between them. A word on this clone: The antigen remains undetermined.

The V and J genes are TRBV27 and TRBJ2-1; D is unclear. The sequencing here drew on CD4+ or CD8+ T cells sorted from blood, taken in a trial of the OX40 agonist ivuxolimab. The origin of this receptor is an adult with an advanced solid tumor such as melanoma, head and neck, liver or kidney cancer. The CDR3 DNA reads as TGTGCCAGCAGTTTAGAGGCCACCTACAATGAGCAGTTCTTC. Protein: CASSLEATYNEQFF.